Each of the 28 T cell receptor beta chains below was sequenced from the same sample in a study of shared clonotypes between healthy human individuals. Clones were sequenced by immunoSEQ multiplex PCR, and TCRdb holds only the in-frame ones, with some missing. The sample lists 1.5 million to 2.5 million clones, about 95% occurring once. Naive CD8 cells, CD45RO-negative and positively selected for CCR7, excluded terminally differentiated effector memory CD45RA+ cells. The specimen sequenced was naive CD8+ T cells sorted from blood. These receptors all stem from a man between 18 and 29 years old in good health.

The chain recombines TRBV27 with TRBJ2-2, with D perhaps matching TRBD2 (5 bases). CDR3 size: 16 residues. V was trimmed by 5 bases and J by 4 bases, leaving 17 bases between them. Germline CDR1 is MNHEY and CDR2 is SMNVEV (reference sequence). Here the CDR3 DNA reads TGTGCCAGCAGTCCAGCGGCTGTGCGAGGCACCGGGGAGCTGTTTTTT. Its translation: CASSPAAVRGTGELFF.

V and J are TRBV2 and TRBJ2-1, with 8 bases lining up with TRBD1. From germline, CDR1 is SNHLY and CDR2 FYNNEI. The junction had 3 bases not matched to a gene; V was cut back by 6 bases and J by 5 bases. The CDR3 consists of 13 residues. CDR3 region: CASSGQGNNEQFF. The CDR3, as DNA: TGTGCCAGCAGCGGACAGGGAAACAATGAGCAGTTCTTC.

The rearrangement links TRBV6-5 to TRBJ1-2, with a possible D match to TRBD1 (5 bases). Germline V lookup: CDR1 MNHEY, CDR2 SVGAGI. There are 14 residues in the CDR3. V lost 2 bases to trimming and J lost 3 bases, with 10 bases between them. The CDR3, as DNA: TGTGCCAGCAGTTACACGGAGGGGTACTATGGCTACACCTTC. Translating gives CASSYTEGYYGYTF.

This chain connects TRBV29-1 to TRBJ2-1, with D hard to call. This CDR3 spans 17 amino acids. V dropped 4 bases and J dropped 4 bases, with 23 bases sitting between them. Germline V gene lookup returns CDR1 SQVTM and CDR2 ANQGSEA. CDR3 DNA sequence: TGCAGCGTTGTGTGGACCCAACCTATTAAACTATACAATGAGCAGTTCTTC. Its protein is CSVVWTQPIKLYNEQFF.

V gene TRBV5-1 combines with J gene TRBJ2-5; no reliable D call. Trimming cost V 3 bases and J 2 bases, with 11 bases left between them. Germline V gene data show CDR1 as SGHRS and CDR2 as YFSETQ. This CDR3 region has 14 residues. The CDR3 sequence: CASSYWARQETQYF. The CDR3 region has the DNA TGCGCCAGCAGCTACTGGGCCAGACAAGAGACCCAGTACTTC.

For the CDR3, the DNA is TGTGCCAGCAGCCAGGCTCAGCTGAACACTGAAGCTTTCTTT. Protein product: CASSQAQLNTEAFF. The gene calls are TRBV4-2 and TRBJ1-1; no clear D gene. V gave up 3 bases and J gave up 0 bases, with 8 bases separating them. The germline CDR1 and CDR2 sequences are LGHNA and YNFKEQ. This CDR3 has 14 residues.

The CDR3 here is CASSYIPLSNTEAFF. CDR3 nucleotides: TGTGCCAGCAGTTATATCCCTCTTTCAAACACTGAAGCTTTCTTT. The rearrangement joins TRBV6-5 to TRBJ1-1; no definite D call. CDR3 length: 15 amino acids. Germline-derived CDR1 and CDR2 are MNHEY and SVGAGI. Trimming removed 3 bases from V and 2 bases from J, with 13 bases in between.

J is TRBJ1-3 and V is TRBV27; possibly TRBD1 for D (5 bases). Germline CDR1 reads MNHEY; CDR2 reads SMNVEV (reference sequence). This CDR3 is 15 amino acids long. V lost 6 bases and J 4 bases, leaving 16 bases between the germline ends. CDR3 protein: CASRGMAGSGNTIYF. CDR3 in DNA: TGTGCCAGCAGGGGCATGGCAGGGTCGGGAAACACCATATATTTT.

Comment on this clone: The sample has other DNA sequences that encode this CDR3 too. This chain uses TRBV9 with TRBJ2-5; the D call may be TRBD1 or TRBD2 (5 bases each). V lost 0 bases to trimming and J lost 5 bases, with 14 bases between them. The CDR3 runs 15 residues. CDR1 is SGDLS and CDR2 is YYNGEE in the germline V gene. The DNA of the CDR3 is TGTGCCAGCAGCGTAGGGGGGACCCCGCGGGAGACCCAGTACTTC. Translating it yields CASSVGGTPRETQYF.

Regarding this clone: Other DNA sequences in the same sample also yield this CDR3. The chain couples TRBV9 to TRBJ2-3; TRBD2 matches at 7 bases. With 3 bases clipped from V and 4 bases from J, the junction kept 5 bases outside the gene matches. The CDR3 is 14 amino acids. Per the germline V gene, CDR1 is SGDLS and CDR2 is YYNGEE. The CDR3 sequence is CASSAGGSADTQYF. The CDR3 DNA reads as TGTGCCAGCAGCGCGGGGGGATCCGCAGATACGCAGTATTTT.

The chain combines TRBV19 with TRBJ2-7; TRBD1 matches 12 bases. CDR3 length: 16 residues. The V segment lost 6 bases and the J segment 3 bases; nucleotides outside the gene matches: 9. Germline lookup yields CDR1 LNHDA and CDR2 SQIVND (reference sequence). In DNA, the CDR3 is TGTGCCAGTAGCATTCCGGGGACAGGGGGCATCTACGAGCAGTACTTC. Its protein is CASSIPGTGGIYEQYF.

This rearrangement joins TRBV11-3 to TRBJ2-2; the D is unclear. The CDR3 spans 12 residues. Trimming took off 8 bases at V and 5 bases at J, with 9 bases between the two ends. Germline values: CDR1 SGHNT, CDR2 YENEEA. The CDR3: CASSVGTGELFF. The CDR3 nucleotides are TGTGCCAGCTCCGTAGGGACCGGGGAGCTGTTTTTT.

This chain uses TRBV5-6 with TRBJ2-5; TRBD2 agrees at 11 bases. The ends lost 2 bases at V and 4 bases at J; junction bases unmatched: 4. Per germline, CDR1 SGHDT and CDR2 YYEEEE. The CDR3 totals 15 residues. The CDR3 sequence: CASSLLAGAPETQYF. CDR3 nucleotides: TGTGCCAGCAGCTTACTAGCGGGAGCGCCAGAGACCCAGTACTTC. The whole variable domain, remainder taken from reference TRBV5-6 and TRBJ2-5, is DAGVTQSPTHLIKTRGQQVTLRCSPKSGHDTVSWYQQALGQGPQFIFQYYEEEERQRGNFPDRFSGHQFPNYSSELNVNALLLGDSALYLCASSLLAGAPETQYFGPGTRLLVL.

This rearrangement joins TRBV14 to TRBJ2-7, with D unresolved. The CDR3 runs 14 residues. V shed 0 bases and J shed 3 bases, with 9 bases lying between them. The germline V gene has CDR1 SGHDN and CDR2 FVKESK. CDR3 residues: CASSQDYHNYEQYF. Here the CDR3 DNA reads TGTGCCAGCAGCCAAGACTACCATAACTACGAGCAGTACTTC.

This chain connects TRBV21-1 to TRBJ2-4. TRBV21-1 counts as a pseudogene. The CDR3 has 16 residues. CDR3 coding DNA: TGTGCCAGCAGCAAGACCCGCGGACGGCTTAAAAACATTCAGTACTTC. Amino acid sequence: CASSKTRGRLKNIQYF.

The chain has TRBV11-1 and TRBJ1-1; TRBD1 might be the D (5 bases). Germline loops: CDR1 SGHAT, CDR2 FQDESV (reference sequence). Trimming cost V 1 base and J 7 bases, with 10 bases left between them. The CDR3 contains 13 residues. The CDR3 loop reads CASSLGTTGEAFF. DNA of the CDR3: TGTGCCAGCAGCTTAGGGACAACTGGTGAAGCTTTCTTT. Full variable domain (outside the CDR3, taken from reference TRBV11-1 and TRBJ1-1): EAEVAQSPRYKITEKSQAVAFWCDPISGHATLYWYRQILGQGPELLVQFQDESVVDDSQLPKDRFSAERLKGVDSTLKIQPAELGDSAMYLCASSLGTTGEAFFGQGTRLTVV.

The V and J genes are TRBV9 and TRBJ2-1; the D gene is possibly TRBD2 (5 bases). Germline CDR1 is SGDLS and CDR2 is YYNGEE. The CDR3 is made up of 16 amino acids. V was pared by 4 bases and J by 6 bases, with 20 bases between. CDR3 nucleotide sequence: TGTGCCAGCAGCCCCGACATGGAGGTTATGGGCAATGAGCAGTTCTTC. The encoded protein is CASSPDMEVMGNEQFF.

In its sample, this clone was seen once. The chain combines TRBV2 with TRBJ2-7; 7 nucleotides align to TRBD2. Trimming cost V 11 bases and J 0 bases; bases outside gene matches: 7. The CDR3 has 13 residues. CDR1 and CDR2 from the germline V gene are SNHLY and FYNNEI. The CDR3 region has the DNA TGTGCCGGGGTGGGCGGGAGCTCCTACGAGCAGTACTTC. As protein: CAGVGGSSYEQYF.

Concerning this clone: The sample carries other DNA sequences with the same CDR3. This chain uses TRBV5-6 with TRBJ1-1; D not resolved. Germline CDR1 SGHDT, CDR2 YYEEEE. The CDR3 has 13 residues. V was pared by 4 bases and J by 0 bases, with 7 bases between. The CDR3 DNA reads as TGTGCCAGCAGCCCGACACTGAACACTGAAGCTTTCTTT. This sequence encodes CASSPTLNTEAFF.

This sequence joins TRBV27 and TRBJ2-7; TRBD1 matches 9 bases. The CDR3 loop spans 13 amino acids. Germline values: CDR1 MNHEY, CDR2 SMNVEV (reference sequence). J lost 3 bases, V lost 6 bases, and 3 bases had no gene match. CDR3 sequence: CASRGTGNYEQYF. The DNA for the CDR3 is TGTGCCAGCAGGGGGACAGGGAACTACGAGCAGTACTTC.

This clone was detected once. The chain uses TRBV19 and TRBJ2-7; 9 bases are shared with TRBD1. V lost 2 bases to trimming and J lost 0 bases; unmatched junction nucleotides: 5. In germline, CDR1 is LNHDA, CDR2 SQIVND (reference sequence). CDR3 length: 16 amino acids. The CDR3 region is CASSISGTGFSYEQYF. CDR3 DNA sequence: TGTGCCAGTAGTATATCCGGGACAGGGTTCTCCTACGAGCAGTACTTC.

For the CDR3, the DNA is TGTGCCAGCAGTTTACCCACTAGCGGCCGGGCGGCCTACGAGCAGTACTTC. It yields the protein CASSLPTSGRAAYEQYF. The chain employs TRBV28 and TRBJ2-7, with TRBD2 identical over 8 bases. The V gene's germline CDR1 is MDHEN and CDR2 SYDVKM. This CDR3 has 17 residues. Unmatched junction bases numbered 11, after V lost 2 bases and J lost 2 bases.

The chain joins TRBV10-3 to TRBJ1-2; D is uncertain. The V gene lost 3 bases and the J gene lost 2 bases, with 13 bases spanning the gap. Germline V gene sequence: CDR1 ENHRY, CDR2 SYGVKD. The CDR3 runs 15 residues. The CDR3 region is CAISEPKVGNYGYTF. The CDR3 coding sequence is TGTGCCATCAGTGAACCCAAGGTGGGAAACTATGGCTACACCTTC.

The chain employs TRBV7-9 and TRBJ2-5; D is uncertain. The germline V gene encodes CDR1 SEHNR and CDR2 FQNEAQ (reference sequence). V lost 1 base to trimming and J lost 1 base, with 7 bases between them. The CDR3 contains 14 residues. This CDR3 is CASSLVNSQETQYF. The CDR3 coding sequence is TGTGCCAGCAGCTTAGTCAACAGCCAAGAGACCCAGTACTTC. Full variable domain (outside the CDR3, taken from reference TRBV7-9 and TRBJ2-5): DTGVSQNPRHKITKRGQNVTFRCDPISEHNRLYWYRQTLGQGPEFLTYFQNEAQLEKSRLLSDRFSAERPKGSFSTLEIQRTEQGDSAMYLCASSLVNSQETQYFGPGTRLLVL.

This chain connects TRBV29-1 to TRBJ2-3, with TRBD2 matching 7 bases. Unmatched junction bases numbered 6, after V lost 4 bases and J lost 2 bases. CDR3 length: 14 amino acids. From germline, CDR1 is SQVTM and CDR2 ANQGSEA. The CDR3 spells CSVAGLGYTDTQYF. The CDR3 DNA reads TGCAGCGTTGCAGGACTAGGATACACAGATACGCAGTATTTT.

This chain links TRBV29-1 with TRBJ2-7, with 9 bases aligning to TRBD1. The CDR3 covers 13 residues. Germline assignment: CDR1 SQVTM and CDR2 ANQGSEA. V shed 4 bases and J 4 bases; nucleotides not matched to a gene: 5. CDR3 DNA sequence: TGCAGCGTTGTGGACAGGGGCCCATACGAGCAGTACTTC. Protein: CSVVDRGPYEQYF.

The chain couples TRBV10-2 to TRBJ2-7; D gene unclear. This CDR3 is 11 amino acids long. Germline assignment: CDR1 WSHSY and CDR2 SAAADI. V lost 8 bases to trimming and J lost 0 bases, with 5 bases between them. The CDR3 region has the DNA TGCGCCAGCGGTGGCTCCTACGAGCAGTACTTC. It encodes CASGGSYEQYF.

This clone was seen once. This chain links TRBV6-1 with TRBJ2-7, with 8 bases lining up with TRBD1. CDR1 is MNHNS, CDR2 SASEGT, per germline. The CDR3 totals 15 residues. V lost 1 base to trimming and J lost 4 bases; unmatched junction nucleotides: 6. The DNA for the CDR3 is TGTGCCAGCAGTGAAGGGGCAGGGGGCTTATACGAGCAGTACTTC. Its translation is CASSEGAGGLYEQYF.